The rows below give T cell receptor beta chains drawn from one sample of a study of cytomegalovirus exposure and HLA in healthy donors. The protocol was immunoSEQ multiplex PCR, while the TCRdb copy is restricted to in-frame clones and leaves out a portion. The sample includes about 200,000 clones, about 81% seen only once; the top ten take 2.5% to 3.5%. Sequencing was carried out using PBMCs. Receptor source: a woman aged 40 to 50 in good health and CMV-seronegative. Both conserved end residues are part of each CDR3. A D gene is named only where the DNA matches it firmly. Clone size appears in some rows only: once, few, many, or a class for an expanded clone.

CDR3 length: 13; D gene: TRBD2; V gene: TRBV4-1; clone size: once; J gene: TRBJ2-1; CDR3 DNA: TGCGCCAGCAGCCTGGGGGACTACGGGGAGCAGTTCTTC; CDR3 protein: CASSLGDYGEQFF
CDR3 length: 15; D gene: .; V gene: TRBV10-1; clone size: once; J gene: TRBJ2-5; CDR3 DNA: TGCGCCAGCAGTGAGGGGTGGAGAAACCAAGAGACCCAGTACTTC; CDR3 protein: CASSEGWRNQETQYF
CDR3 length: 18; D gene: TRBD1; V gene: TRBV7-8; clone size: .; J gene: TRBJ2-6; CDR3 DNA: TGTGCCAGCAGCTTCCTCGACGGACAGGGGCCTGGGGCCAACGTCCTGACTTTC; CDR3 protein: CASSFLDGQGPGANVLTF
CDR3 length: 12; D gene: TRBD2; V gene: TRBV6-5; clone size: .; J gene: TRBJ2-7; CDR3 DNA: TGTGCCCGCGGGAGCTTCTCCTACGAGCAGTACTTC; CDR3 protein: CARGSFSYEQYF
CDR3 length: 14; D gene: .; V gene: TRBV27; clone size: .; J gene: TRBJ2-7; CDR3 DNA: TGTGCCAGCAGTAGCGGAGATAGACCCTACGAGCAGTACTTC; CDR3 protein: CASSSGDRPYEQYF
CDR3 length: 17; D gene: TRBD1; V gene: TRBV11-2; clone size: .; J gene: TRBJ1-2; CDR3 DNA: TGTGCCAGCAGCTTATCCGCTCAGGGGGCGCGAGACTATGGCTACACCTTC; CDR3 protein: CASSLSAQGARDYGYTF
CDR3 length: 16; D gene: .; V gene: TRBV19; clone size: .; J gene: TRBJ1-5; CDR3 DNA: TGTGCCAGTAGTATAGGAGGAGGGTGGGGCAATCAGCCCCAGCATTTT; CDR3 protein: CASSIGGGWGNQPQHF
CDR3 length: 13; D gene: .; V gene: TRBV7-9; clone size: .; J gene: TRBJ2-3; CDR3 DNA: TGTGCCAGCAGCTTAGGTCAGGGGGGTACGCAGTATTTT; CDR3 protein: CASSLGQGGTQYF
CDR3 length: 17; D gene: TRBD1; V gene: TRBV12-5; clone size: few; J gene: TRBJ1-3; CDR3 DNA: TGTGCTAGTGGCCGGGGACAGGGGGCGTTTGGAGGAAACACCATATATTTT; CDR3 protein: CASGRGQGAFGGNTIYF
CDR3 length: 14; D gene: .; V gene: TRBV11-2; clone size: .; J gene: TRBJ2-7; CDR3 DNA: TGTGCCAGCAGCACCGGAGACCAAAGGCCCGAGCAGTACTTC; CDR3 protein: CASSTGDQRPEQYF
CDR3 length: 13; D gene: .; V gene: TRBV7-9; clone size: once; J gene: TRBJ1-3; CDR3 DNA: TGTGCCAGCCAGGGAAACTCTGGAAACACCATATATTTT; CDR3 protein: CASQGNSGNTIYF
CDR3 length: 15; D gene: .; V gene: TRBV7-9; clone size: .; J gene: TRBJ2-1; CDR3 DNA: TGTGCCAGCAGCTTAGGCGGCGTCATCCGACATGAGCAGTTCTTC; CDR3 protein: CASSLGGVIRHEQFF
CDR3 length: 17; D gene: TRBD2; V gene: TRBV11-3; clone size: .; J gene: TRBJ2-7; CDR3 DNA: TGTGCCAGCAGCTTAGCATCTAGCGGAAGGAGCTCCTACGAGCAGTACTTC; CDR3 protein: CASSLASSGRSSYEQYF
CDR3 length: 14; D gene: TRBD1; V gene: TRBV12-5; clone size: .; J gene: TRBJ2-5; CDR3 DNA: TGTGCTAGTAGGACAGGGGCGGGCTCGGAGACCCAGTACTTC; CDR3 protein: CASRTGAGSETQYF
CDR3 length: 16; D gene: .; V gene: TRBV27; clone size: .; J gene: TRBJ2-3; CDR3 DNA: TGTGCCAGCAGTTTCTGGGGCAGTCAGAGCACAGATACGCAGTATTTT; CDR3 protein: CASSFWGSQSTDTQYF
CDR3 length: 16; D gene: .; V gene: TRBV10-1; clone size: .; J gene: TRBJ2-4; CDR3 DNA: TGCGCCAGGTGGGACTCCAGGAGGGTGGCCAAAAACATTCAGTACTTC; CDR3 protein: CARWDSRRVAKNIQYF
CDR3 length: 17; D gene: TRBD2; V gene: TRBV2; clone size: few; J gene: TRBJ2-5; CDR3 DNA: TGTGCCAGCAGTGACCGGACTAGCGGGAGCGGACAAGAGACCCAGTACTTC; CDR3 protein: CASSDRTSGSGQETQYF
CDR3 length: 19; D gene: TRBD2; V gene: TRBV10-2; clone size: .; J gene: TRBJ2-2; CDR3 DNA: TGCGCCAGCAGTGGACTGTCTAGAGGACTAGCGGGAACGGTCGGGGAGCTGTTTTTT; CDR3 protein: CASSGLSRGLAGTVGELFF
CDR3 length: 13; D gene: .; V gene: TRBV10-1; clone size: .; J gene: TRBJ1-2; CDR3 DNA: TGCGCCAGCAGTGATCGTGGAAGCAGGGGCTACACCTTC; CDR3 protein: CASSDRGSRGYTF
CDR3 length: 15; D gene: .; V gene: TRBV28; clone size: .; J gene: TRBJ2-5; CDR3 DNA: TGTGCCAGCAGCCACACAGGGTATCCTGGGGAGACCCAGTACTTC; CDR3 protein: CASSHTGYPGETQYF
CDR3 length: 13; D gene: TRBD1; V gene: TRBV7-2; clone size: .; J gene: TRBJ2-7; CDR3 DNA: TGTGCCAGCAGCTTCAACCAGGGGGACGAGCAGTACTTC; CDR3 protein: CASSFNQGDEQYF
CDR3 length: 18; D gene: TRBD1; V gene: TRBV11-2; clone size: .; J gene: TRBJ2-1; CDR3 DNA: TGTGCCAGCAGCTCCCGACCCGGGACAGGGGGCATGTACAATGAGCAGTTCTTC; CDR3 protein: CASSSRPGTGGMYNEQFF
CDR3 length: 11; D gene: .; V gene: TRBV7-3; clone size: .; J gene: TRBJ2-7; CDR3 DNA: TGTGCCAGCAGCTTAACGGGCGAGCAGTACTTC; CDR3 protein: CASSLTGEQYF
CDR3 length: 15; D gene: .; V gene: TRBV9; clone size: .; J gene: TRBJ2-1; CDR3 DNA: TGTGCCAGCAGCGTAGGGGCAGGGACTTACAATGAGCAGTTCTTC; CDR3 protein: CASSVGAGTYNEQFF
CDR3 length: 16; D gene: TRBD1; V gene: TRBV28; clone size: .; J gene: TRBJ2-5; CDR3 DNA: TGTGCCAGCAGTCGCCGGGACAGGGGGCATCGAGAGACCCAGTACTTC; CDR3 protein: CASSRRDRGHRETQYF
CDR3 length: 16; D gene: TRBD1; V gene: TRBV25-1; clone size: .; J gene: TRBJ2-3; CDR3 DNA: TGTGCCAGCAGTGAAAGGGGGCGAGGTTCCACAGATACGCAGTATTTT; CDR3 protein: CASSERGRGSTDTQYF
CDR3 length: 14; D gene: TRBD1; V gene: TRBV5-1; clone size: .; J gene: TRBJ2-7; CDR3 DNA: TGCGCCAGCAGTCGGTCGACAGGGACCTACGAGCAGTACTTC; CDR3 protein: CASSRSTGTYEQYF
CDR3 length: 17; D gene: .; V gene: TRBV21-1; clone size: .; J gene: TRBJ2-7; CDR3 DNA: TGTGCCAGCAGCAAAGCAAAGGGGCTAGACAGGGTCTACGAGCAGTACTTC; CDR3 protein: CASSKAKGLDRVYEQYF
CDR3 length: 16; D gene: TRBD2; V gene: TRBV7-9; clone size: once; J gene: TRBJ2-3; CDR3 DNA: TGTTCCAGCAGCCGCTTATCTAGCGGGACCCCAGATACGCAGTATTTT; CDR3 protein: CSSSRLSSGTPDTQYF
CDR3 length: 15; D gene: .; V gene: TRBV28; clone size: .; J gene: TRBJ1-4; CDR3 DNA: TGTGCCAGCAGTTTACGAACACAGGGAGTTGAAAAACTGTTTTTT; CDR3 protein: CASSLRTQGVEKLFF
CDR3 length: 17; D gene: TRBD1; V gene: TRBV7-2; clone size: once; J gene: TRBJ1-3; CDR3 DNA: TGTGCCAGCAGCGTACGTGCAGGGGGATTCTCTGGAAACACCATATATTTT; CDR3 protein: CASSVRAGGFSGNTIYF
CDR3 length: 17; D gene: TRBD2; V gene: TRBV30; clone size: .; J gene: TRBJ2-7; CDR3 DNA: TGTGCCTGGAGTGGGGGCAGGACTAGCGTGACCCCCTTCGAGCAGTACTTC; CDR3 protein: CAWSGGRTSVTPFEQYF